This passage covers 13 T cell receptor beta chains from one sample sequenced in a study of graft-versus-host responses after intestinal transplantation (dated by TCRdb to 2020 to 2023). The library was prepared using the immunoSEQ multiplex PCR assay. The table was pulled from immuneACCESS by TCRdb, which kept in-frame rearrangements only. Such tables lose some clones; where checked, under half of the loss comes from unresolved V genes, and the rest has no known cause. This sample gives 43,000 or so clones in total; roughly 95% of them show up just once. Jointly, the top ten make up 1.5% to 2% of the sample. The source material was PBMCs, sampled about 350 days after intestinal transplant. Receptor source: a human patient who received an intestinal transplant, so some T cells may come from the graft donor.

The rearrangement joins TRBV29-1 to TRBJ2-1; D not resolved. The V end was cut by 5 bases, the J end by 4 bases, with 15 bases between. The CDR3 totals 14 residues. Germline V gives CDR1 SQVTM, CDR2 ANQGSEA. CDR3 bases: TGCAGCGTTAATTCAGAGCGCCGATACAATGAGCAGTTCTTC. It codes for CSVNSERRYNEQFF.

The chain links TRBV23-1 to TRBJ2-1; 13 nucleotides agree with TRBD2. TRBV23-1 is given ORF status, its function remaining uncertain. V shed 0 bases and J 8 bases; nucleotides not matched to a gene: 7. The CDR3 length is 17 residues. CDR3 sequence: CASSQSRTSGGVDEQFF. For the CDR3, the DNA is TGCGCCAGCAGTCAATCCCGGACTAGCGGGGGAGTGGATGAGCAGTTCTTC.

V and J are TRBV18 and TRBJ1-2; D remains unclear. CDR3 length: 11 amino acids. Trimming removed 3 bases from V and 8 bases from J, with 7 bases in between. Germline CDR1 reads KGHSH; CDR2 reads LQKENI. The CDR3 here is CASSPDVGYTF. CDR3 nucleotide sequence: TGTGCCAGCTCACCTGATGTGGGCTACACCTTC.

This rearrangement joins TRBV6-1 to TRBJ2-1; the D gene is possibly TRBD2 (5 bases). In germline, CDR1 is MNHNS, CDR2 SASEGT. Trimming stripped 6 bases from V and 10 bases from J, with 10 bases between. The CDR3 totals 11 residues. CDR3 sequence: CASRGAREQFF. The CDR3 DNA reads TGTGCCAGCAGGGGAGCAAGGGAGCAGTTCTTC.

The count of this clone is one. The chain is built from TRBV27 and TRBJ2-2; no definite D call. Germline V gene lookup returns CDR1 MNHEY and CDR2 SMNVEV (reference sequence). V was trimmed by 5 bases and J by 0 bases, leaving 16 bases between them. The CDR3 runs 17 residues. The CDR3 DNA reads as TGTGCCAGCAGTCTCCACCAAACTACCGCGAACACCGGGGAGCTGTTTTTT. Its translation: CASSLHQTTANTGELFF.

The rearrangement uses TRBV27 and TRBJ1-2, with TRBD1 as a possible D gene (6 bases). The germline V and J ends were trimmed by 2 bases and 3 bases, with 7 bases remaining between them. Germline V gene sequence: CDR1 MNHEY, CDR2 SMNVEV (reference sequence). The length of the CDR3 is 13 residues. CDR3 coding DNA: TGTGCCAGCAGTTTAGCAGGGGACTATGGCTACACCTTC. It is translated as CASSLAGDYGYTF.

This rearrangement joins TRBV15 to TRBJ1-2, with unresolved D. CDR1 LNHNV and CDR2 YYDKDF come from the germline V gene (reference sequence). Deletions cut 2 bases from V and 3 bases from J, with 13 bases between. The CDR3 sequence is 15 residues long. CDR3 bases: TGTGCCACCAGCAGATTTGCCCGATCGGACTATGGCTACACCTTC. Protein product: CATSRFARSDYGYTF.

The chain combines TRBV25-1 with TRBJ2-5; D possibly matches TRBD1 or TRBD2 (6 bases each). CDR3 length: 15 residues. The V gene lost 6 bases and the J gene lost 4 bases, with 18 bases spanning the gap. CDR1 and CDR2 from the germline V gene are MGHDK and SYGVNS. CDR3 nucleotide sequence: TGTGCCAGCAGCCCTGAACGAGGGGGGTCAGAGACCCAGTACTTC. Translated: CASSPERGGSETQYF.

The genes are TRBV9 and TRBJ1-1, with a possible D match to TRBD1 (5 bases). The CDR3 is 15 residues long. V was cut by 4 bases and J by 0 bases, with 13 bases left in between. Germline CDR1 SGDLS, CDR2 YYNGEE. The CDR3 loop reads CASSNPRGMNTEAFF. The DNA for the CDR3 is TGTGCCAGCAGCAATCCACGGGGCATGAACACTGAAGCTTTCTTT.

The J gene is TRBJ2-1, the V gene TRBV5-1; a possible D gene is TRBD1 (6 bases). Germline V gene sequence: CDR1 SGHRS, CDR2 YFSETQ. The CDR3 totals 14 residues. Trimming cost V 3 bases and J 2 bases, with 9 bases left between them. CDR3: CASSSTGTYNEQFF. The DNA of the CDR3 is TGCGCCAGCAGCTCTACAGGGACCTACAATGAGCAGTTCTTC.

The J gene is TRBJ2-1, the V gene TRBV11-2; D not resolved. CDR3 size: 13 residues. Germline V CDR1 and CDR2: SGHAT, FQNNGV. V lost 4 bases, J lost 5 bases, and 9 bases lay in between. In DNA form, the CDR3 reads TGTGCCAGCAGCTCCCCGCTAGACAATGAGCAGTTCTTC. Translation: CASSSPLDNEQFF.

This sequence joins TRBV6-5 and TRBJ1-1, with D possibly TRBD1 on 6 matching bases. V lost 5 bases and J 4 bases, leaving 11 bases between the germline ends. Germline V gene sequence: CDR1 MNHEY, CDR2 SVGAGI. CDR3 length: 13 residues. The CDR3 loop is CASSTGLGTEAFF. The CDR3, as DNA: TGTGCCAGCAGTACAGGGTTAGGCACTGAAGCTTTCTTT.

The chain is built from TRBV10-3 and TRBJ1-1, with 12 bases lining up with TRBD1. CDR3 length: 16 residues. Germline CDR1 and CDR2: ENHRY and SYGVKD. The trim removed 3 bases at V and 4 bases at J, leaving 6 bases unmatched. CDR3 protein: CAISDPGQGAVTEAFF. The CDR3 DNA reads TGTGCCATCAGTGACCCGGGACAGGGGGCGGTCACTGAAGCTTTCTTT.